This T cell receptor beta chain was found in a study of OX40 agonist ivuxolimab in advanced cancers. Study information: People in dose escalation had one of these cancers: hepatocellular carcinoma, melanoma, renal cell or head and neck cancer.

By proportion, this clone is medium-sized. The antigen is undetermined. Blood got drawn at baseline, again on cycle 4 day 1, and then on cycle 7 day 1. General study results and limits: Not determined was the antigen specificity of the expanded peripheral T cells.

The table came from immunoSEQ multiplex PCR; TCRdb's copy has only in-frame clones and leaves some out. This repertoire shows tens of thousands of clones, approximately 84% found once; its top ten account for roughly 8%. V was pared by 3 bases and J by 4 bases, with 5 bases of the junction left unmatched. Germline loops: CDR1 SGHTA, CDR2 FQGNSA. The CDR3 is 15 residues long. Sequencing was performed on CD4+ or CD8+ T cells sorted from blood, taken in a trial of the OX40 agonist ivuxolimab. The chain uses TRBV7-2 and TRBJ2-5; TRBD1 matches 10 bases. The TCR comes from an adult with an advanced solid tumor such as melanoma, head and neck, liver or kidney cancer. The CDR3 protein is CASSFMTGGAETQYF. CDR3 DNA sequence: TGTGCCAGCAGCTTCATGACAGGGGGCGCAGAGACCCAGTACTTC.